The rows below give T cell receptor beta chains drawn from one sample of a study of shared clonotypes between healthy human individuals. Libraries were prepared by immunoSEQ multiplex PCR; TCRdb keeps only in-frame clonotypes and omits some of them. The table lists millions of clones, under 95% of them singletons, with 1.5% to 2% in the top ten. Sequenced input: naive CD8+ T cells from PBMCs. Every receptor here comes from a man between 18 and 29 years old in good health. Some clones in this sample may be carry-over from other donors' samples. Both conserved end residues are part of each CDR3. Fields, in order: V gene, J gene, D gene, CDR3 length, CDR3 protein, CDR3 DNA. The D gene is left open where the match is weak.

TRBV27	TRBJ2-7	TRBD1	15	CASSPTRTGSYEQYF	TGTGCCAGCAGCCCAACAAGGACAGGATCCTACGAGCAGTACTTC
TRBV14	TRBJ2-6	-	15	CASSQAVSGANVLTF	TGTGCCAGCAGCCAAGCCGTCTCTGGGGCCAACGTCCTGACTTTC
TRBV7-8	TRBJ2-2	-	14	CASSLGGNTGELFF	TGTGCCAGCAGCTTAGGCGGGAACACCGGGGAGCTGTTTTTT
TRBV14	TRBJ2-2	TRBD2	17	CAITVGTSEIDTGELFF	TGTGCCATCACCGTCGGGACTAGCGAAATAGACACCGGGGAGCTGTTTTTT
TRBV27	TRBJ2-1	TRBD2	16	CASSLGLAEGYNEQFF	TGTGCCAGCAGCCTCGGACTAGCGGAGGGTTACAATGAGCAGTTCTTC
TRBV19	TRBJ2-3	-	19	CASSVPELPDNTSTDTQYF	TGTGCCAGTAGTGTCCCCGAACTACCGGACAACACTAGCACAGATACGCAGTATTTT
TRBV7-9	TRBJ2-7	-	17	CASSLGMTRPDPYEQYF	TGTGCCAGCAGCTTAGGGATGACCCGGCCAGATCCCTACGAGCAGTACTTC
TRBV29-1	TRBJ1-2	-	16	CSVEDPADKFNYGYTF	TGCAGCGTTGAAGATCCGGCGGATAAATTTAACTATGGCTACACCTTC
TRBV11-2	TRBJ1-1	-	16	CASSLPPGMLDTEAFF	TGTGCCAGCAGCCTCCCCCCAGGGATGTTGGACACTGAAGCTTTCTTT
TRBV27	TRBJ2-7	-	15	CASSLNGWGAYEQYF	TGTGCCAGCAGTTTAAATGGCTGGGGGGCCTACGAGCAGTACTTC